This T cell receptor beta chain was identified in a study of human T cells and chemical hapten exposure. The V and J ends lost 6 bases and 2 bases, in that order; junction bases with no gene match: 6. The CDR3 covers 15 residues. The germline gives CDR1 MNHNS, CDR2 SASEGT. This clonotype occurred many times. As to time point: healthy volunteer bleed at 2 weeks. The study extracted total RNA from unfractionated whole blood. The library gave individual cDNA molecules unique molecular identifiers. Each CDR3 protein gets one entry after TCRdb re-called the RACE reads with MiXCR. This sample has about 93,000 distinct CDR3 sequences, with around 8.8% found just once.

This sequence originates from a female donor in good health. Some clones in this sample may be carry-over from other donors' samples. This chain joins TRBV6-1 and TRBJ2-7; 11 nucleotides line up with TRBD2. Sequenced: whole blood. CDR3 residues: CASRTGTSGTYEQYF. DNA of the CDR3: TGTGCCAGCAGAACCGGGACTAGCGGTACCTACGAGCAGTACTTC.